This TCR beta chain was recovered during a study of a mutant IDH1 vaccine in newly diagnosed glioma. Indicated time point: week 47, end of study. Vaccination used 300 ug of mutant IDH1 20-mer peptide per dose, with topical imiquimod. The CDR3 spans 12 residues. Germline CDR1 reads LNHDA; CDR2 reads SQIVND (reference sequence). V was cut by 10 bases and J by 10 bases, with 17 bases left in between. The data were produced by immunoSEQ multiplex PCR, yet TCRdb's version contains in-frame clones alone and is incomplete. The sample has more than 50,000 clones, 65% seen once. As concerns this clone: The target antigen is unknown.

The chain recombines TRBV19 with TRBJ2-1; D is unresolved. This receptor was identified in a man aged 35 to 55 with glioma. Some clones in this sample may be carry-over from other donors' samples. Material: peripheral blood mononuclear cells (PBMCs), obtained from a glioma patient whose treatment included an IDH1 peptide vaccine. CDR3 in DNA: TGTGCCACCGCGCGCCCTCTGGGGGAGCAGTTCTTC. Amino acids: CATARPLGEQFF.